Presented here are 25 T cell receptor beta chains from one specimen sequenced in a study of T cell repertoires in cytomegalovirus infection (dated by TCRdb to between 2018 and 2020). These receptors' targets are unknown. The sequencer listed for this sample is Illumina HiSeq 1500. The raw public reads went through TCRdb reprocessing: fastp at Q25, MiXCR clone calling, in-frame beta chains kept. Here each entry gathers all rows of one CDR3 protein and keeps the most common genes and DNA. Here the sample has about 770,000 distinct CDR3 sequences; 25% to 30% occur a single time. Of the sample, under 15% is held by the ten largest clones. The intended sense of this specimen's treatment or condition label: in vitro stimulation with specific CMV peptide epitopes to enrich CMV-specific T cells. The sample consisted of cultured CD8+ T cells from PBMCs, taken from culture after CMV antigen stimulation. The origin of the receptors is a human donor in good health (CMV status not recorded). Some clones in this sample may be carry-over from other donors' samples.

The chain couples TRBV6-1 to TRBJ2-3; D call uncertain. Germline CDR1 MNHNS, CDR2 SASEGT. The CDR3 covers 14 residues. With 6 bases removed from V and 3 bases from J, the gap between germline ends came to 13 bases. CDR3 DNA sequence: TGTGCCAGCAGCCCCACCCCTTCTACAGATACGCAGTATTTT. This codes for CASSPTPSTDTQYF.

The V and J genes are TRBV7-9 and TRBJ1-4; weak D call: TRBD1 (5 bases). This CDR3 comprises 14 residues. The V gene lost 6 bases and the J gene lost 2 bases, with 10 bases spanning the gap. Germline-derived CDR1 and CDR2 are SEHNR and FQNEAQ (reference sequence). CDR3 DNA: TGTGCCAGCAGACCCGGGACGACTAATGAAAAACTGTTTTTT. This translates into CASRPGTTNEKLFF.

In its sample, this clonotype was seen many times. The chain employs TRBV27 and TRBJ2-3; D remains ambiguous. V lost 2 bases and J 2 bases, leaving 5 bases between the germline ends. Germline V gene data show CDR1 as MNHEY and CDR2 as SMNVEV (reference sequence). The CDR3 contains 13 residues. The CDR3 spells CASSLAVTDTQYF. CDR3 nucleotides: TGTGCCAGCAGTTTAGCCGTCACAGATACGCAGTATTTT.

The V gene is TRBV2, the J gene TRBJ1-4; D remains ambiguous. Germline values: CDR1 SNHLY, CDR2 FYNNEI. The CDR3 sequence is 14 residues long. V was clipped by 1 base and J by 3 bases, with 6 bases between them. CDR3 DNA: TGTGCCAGCAGTGAAGAACAGTCTAATGAAAAACTGTTTTTT. This encodes CASSEEQSNEKLFF.

This clonotype was seen repeatedly, ten times or more. The genes are TRBV7-8 and TRBJ2-2; 9 bases are a match to TRBD1. This CDR3 has 17 amino acids. Germline CDR1 is SGHVS and CDR2 is FQNEAQ. Unmatched junction bases numbered 9, after V lost 5 bases and J lost 2 bases. CDR3 nucleotide sequence: TGTGCCAGCAGCCTTAGGTGGGGACAGGGTAACACCGGGGAGCTGTTTTTT. This encodes CASSLRWGQGNTGELFF.

This clonotype was found a few times. The chain has TRBV7-8 and TRBJ1-2; 10 nucleotides match TRBD1. With 6 bases clipped from V and 4 bases from J, the junction kept 8 bases outside the gene matches. The length of the CDR3 is 15 residues. Germline loops: CDR1 SGHVS, CDR2 FQNEAQ. The CDR3 spells CASSLPGQGFYGYTF. The CDR3 DNA reads TGTGCCAGCAGTTTACCGGGACAGGGGTTCTATGGCTACACCTTC.

This chain uses TRBV15 with TRBJ2-2; no firm D call. Trimming took 5 bases from V and 6 from J, leaving 7 bases between them. The CDR3 has 12 amino acids. Germline CDR1 reads LNHNV; CDR2 reads YYDKDF (reference sequence). Here the CDR3 reads CATSPDAGELFF. CDR3 in DNA: TGTGCCACCAGCCCCGACGCCGGGGAGCTGTTTTTT. The full variable domain, with the rest looked up from reference TRBV15 and TRBJ2-2, is DAMVIQNPRYQVTQFGKPVTLSCSQTLNHNVMYWYQQKSSQAPKLLFHYYDKDFNNEADTPDNFQSRRPNTSFCFLDIRSPGLGDTAMYLCATSPDAGELFFGEGSRLTVL.

V gene TRBV9 combines with J gene TRBJ1-1; D is ambiguous. CDR1 is SGDLS, CDR2 YYNGEE, per germline. The CDR3 contains 16 residues. V was cut by 0 bases and J by 0 bases, with 12 bases left in between. This CDR3 reads CASSVGEGSMNTEAFF. The CDR3 nucleotides read TGTGCCAGCAGCGTAGGCGAAGGGAGCATGAACACTGAAGCTTTCTTT.

This sequence joins TRBV9 and TRBJ1-2, with D uncertain. CDR1 and CDR2 from the germline V gene are SGDLS and YYNGEE. The CDR3 is made up of 12 amino acids. V was shortened by 0 bases and J by 8 bases, with 8 bases between the two germline ends. The CDR3 DNA follows: TGTGCCAGCAGCGTAGAACGTGGCGGCTACACCTTC. Amino acid sequence: CASSVERGGYTF.

In the case of this clonotype: Just one base apart from a much larger clone, this may be a read error. The chain combines TRBV7-6 with TRBJ1-3; no definite D call. V dropped 2 bases and J dropped 0 bases, with 17 bases sitting between them. Germline lookup yields CDR1 SGHVS and CDR2 FNYEAQ. CDR3 length: 18 residues. The CDR3, as DNA: TGTGCCAGCAGCTTAACAAGCCCGACAAGCCTCTCTGGAAACACCATATATTTT. Its translation: CASSLTSPTSLSGNTIYF.

V usage is TRBV7-9 and J usage is TRBJ2-2; the match to TRBD2 covers 10 bases. The germline CDR1 and CDR2 sequences are SEHNR and FQNEAQ (reference sequence). V gave up 6 bases and J gave up 3 bases; unmatched junction bases: 7. This CDR3 comprises 16 residues. CDR3 region: CASSSLAGAYTGELFF. In nucleotides, the CDR3 is TGTGCCAGCAGTTCCCTAGCGGGGGCGTACACCGGGGAGCTGTTTTTT.

The V call is TRBV5-1, the J call TRBJ2-1; a weak D match, TRBD1 (5 bases). Germline V gives CDR1 SGHRS, CDR2 YFSETQ. With 2 bases removed from V and 8 bases from J, the gap between germline ends came to 11 bases. The CDR3 has 13 amino acids. The CDR3 sequence: CASSFRGLHEQFF. DNA of the CDR3: TGCGCCAGCAGCTTTAGGGGCTTACATGAGCAGTTCTTC.

The chain employs TRBV5-4 and TRBJ2-3, with TRBD2 identical over 8 bases. V gave up 3 bases and J gave up 0 bases; unmatched junction bases: 9. CDR3 length equals 17 residues. CDR1 is SGHNT and CDR2 is YYREEE in the germline V gene (reference sequence). Here the CDR3 DNA reads TGTGCCAGCAGCTCCCTACCGGGGGGGCGCAGCACAGATACGCAGTATTTT. It yields the protein CASSSLPGGRSTDTQYF. The full variable domain, in which reference TRBV5-4 and TRBJ2-3 provide the parts outside the CDR3, is ETGVTQSPTHLIKTRGQQVTLRCSSQSGHNTVSWYQQALGQGPQFIFQYYREEENGRGNFPPRFSGLQFPNYSSELNVNALELDDSALYLCASSSLPGGRSTDTQYFGPGTRLTVL.

This rearrangement joins TRBV11-2 to TRBJ2-3; either TRBD1 or TRBD2 may fit D (6 bases each). The CDR3 contains 19 residues. CDR1 and CDR2 (germline): SGHAT, FQNNGV. Trimming stripped 5 bases from V and 0 bases from J, with 24 bases between. The CDR3 DNA follows: TGTGCCAGCAGCAATCGAGGTTCGGGGGCGTACACTAGCACAGATACGCAGTATTTT. Translated: CASSNRGSGAYTSTDTQYF.

This clonotype was recorded at least ten times. V usage is TRBV6-1 and J usage is TRBJ2-7; D call uncertain. The CDR3 covers 13 residues. From germline, CDR1 is MNHNS and CDR2 SASEGT. Trimming took off 1 base at V and 4 bases at J, with 8 bases between the two ends. The CDR3 nucleotides are TGTGCCAGCAGTGAAGTGGTATTTTACGAGCAGTACGTC. Its protein is CASSEVVFYEQYV.

The CDR3 loop is CASSSSRDRGRWNTGELFF. CDR3 in DNA: TGTGCCAGCAGCTCCTCCCGGGACAGGGGGCGATGGAACACCGGGGAGCTGTTTTTT. V usage is TRBV7-6 and J usage is TRBJ2-2; 12 positions agree with TRBD1. Germline V gives CDR1 SGHVS, CDR2 FNYEAQ. V gave up 4 bases and J gave up 1 base; unmatched junction bases: 10. The CDR3 sequence is 19 residues long.

The genes are TRBV5-6 and TRBJ2-7, with D perhaps TRBD1 (5 bases). The germline CDR1 and CDR2 sequences are SGHDT and YYEEEE. The CDR3 covers 14 residues. V shed 4 bases and J shed 2 bases, with 13 bases lying between them. CDR3 sequence (DNA): TGTGCCAGCAGCCTGCAGGGATCGGCCTACGAGCAGTACGTC. Translating it yields CASSLQGSAYEQYV.

The chain uses TRBV7-2 and TRBJ1-1, with D possibly matching TRBD1 (5 bases). Looked up from germline, CDR1 is SGHTA and CDR2 is FQGNSA. This CDR3 contains 13 residues. CDR3 nucleotide sequence: TGTGCTGCTTGGGGGGAGGGGAACACTGAAGCTTTCTTT. Its translation is CAAWGEGNTEAFF.

Only a few counts were recorded for this clonotype. The chain joins TRBV3-1 to TRBJ2-1; TRBD2 aligns across 7 bases. The CDR3 consists of 14 residues. The germline V gene encodes CDR1 LGHDT and CDR2 YNNKEL (reference sequence). The trim removed 4 bases at V and 8 bases at J, leaving 8 bases unmatched. The CDR3 sequence is CASSRGEGGDEQFF. The CDR3 nucleotides read TGTGCCAGCAGCCGGGGGGAGGGCGGGGATGAGCAGTTCTTC.

Here the CDR3 DNA reads TGTGCCAGCAGCTTACTAGCGGGGGGACCTCCTATATACAATGAGCAGTTCTTC. Translated: CASSLLAGGPPIYNEQFF. The chain has TRBV7-6 and TRBJ2-1, with TRBD2 matching over 11 bases. CDR3 size: 18 residues. Germline V gene data show CDR1 as SGHVS and CDR2 as FNYEAQ. Trimming took 2 bases from V and 4 from J; bases not matched to a gene: 10.

This clonotype was seen at least ten times. V is TRBV7-8 and J is TRBJ2-1, with TRBD2 identical over 9 bases. This CDR3 is built from 15 residues. V lost 2 bases and J lost 5; bases outside the gene matches: 4. Looked up from germline, CDR1 is SGHVS and CDR2 is FQNEAQ. The CDR3 reads CASSLRAGGDNEQFF. CDR3 bases: TGTGCCAGCAGCTTAAGAGCGGGGGGAGACAATGAGCAGTTCTTC.

The chain joins TRBV28 to TRBJ2-3, with 11 bases matching TRBD2. Trimming took 1 base from V and 0 from J; bases not matched to a gene: 18. From germline, CDR1 is MDHEN and CDR2 SYDVKM. The CDR3 length is 22 residues. CDR3 in amino acids: CASSLFSGSSGGTISSTDTQYF. The CDR3 DNA reads TGTGCCAGCAGTTTATTCAGCGGGTCTAGCGGGGGGACCATCTCTAGCACAGATACGCAGTATTTT.

The rearrangement uses TRBV7-9 and TRBJ2-1; 12 bases line up with TRBD1. V dropped 5 bases and J dropped 9; count of bases not matched to a gene: 11. Germline V CDR1 and CDR2: SEHNR, FQNEAQ (reference sequence). The CDR3 runs to 16 residues. CDR3 sequence: CASSTPGQGARSEQFF. CDR3 nucleotides: TGTGCCAGCAGCACCCCGGGACAGGGGGCTCGTAGTGAGCAGTTCTTC.

This clonotype occurred many times. The J gene is TRBJ1-5, the V gene TRBV7-6; 9 nucleotides align to TRBD1. Trimming at V came to 5 bases and at J to 3 bases, leaving 8 bases not matched to a gene. The germline V gene encodes CDR1 SGHVS and CDR2 FNYEAQ. The length of the CDR3 is 16 residues. The CDR3 is CASSPGQGRANQPQHF. The CDR3 nucleotides are TGTGCCAGCAGCCCGGGACAGGGTAGGGCCAATCAGCCCCAGCATTTT.

This clonotype was observed many times. The chain combines TRBV19 with TRBJ2-7, with D tentatively TRBD1 (6 bases). Germline V gene data show CDR1 as LNHDA and CDR2 as SQIVND (reference sequence). V was cut by 9 bases and J by 2 bases, with 11 bases left in between. CDR3 length: 12 amino acids. The CDR3 DNA reads as TGTGCCAGCAGCACAGGGACCTACGAGCAGTACTTC. It yields the protein CASSTGTYEQYF.